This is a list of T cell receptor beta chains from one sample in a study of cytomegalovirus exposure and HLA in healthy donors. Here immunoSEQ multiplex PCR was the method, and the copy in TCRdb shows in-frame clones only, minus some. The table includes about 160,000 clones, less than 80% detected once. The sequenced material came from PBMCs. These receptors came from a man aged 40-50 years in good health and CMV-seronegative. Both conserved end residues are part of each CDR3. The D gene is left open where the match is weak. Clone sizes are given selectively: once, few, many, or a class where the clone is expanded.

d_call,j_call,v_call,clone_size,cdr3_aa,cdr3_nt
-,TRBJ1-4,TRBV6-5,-,CASSYSDSGGKLFF,TGTGCCAGCAGTTACTCGGACAGTGGGGGAAAACTGTTTTTT
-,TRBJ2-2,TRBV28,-,CASRGDVGTGELFF,TGTGCCAGCAGGGGTGACGTCGGGACCGGGGAGCTGTTTTTT
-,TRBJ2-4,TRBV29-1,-,CSVVVAPKNIQYF,TGCAGCGTTGTGGTGGCTCCCAAAAACATTCAGTACTTC
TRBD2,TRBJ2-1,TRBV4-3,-,CASSQAGGEQFF,TGCGCCAGCAGCCAAGCGGGAGGTGAGCAGTTCTTC
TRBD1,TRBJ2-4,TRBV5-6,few,CASSPTGGTGNIQYF,TGTGCCAGCAGCCCTACAGGGGGTACGGGGAACATTCAGTACTTC
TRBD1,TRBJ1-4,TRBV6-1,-,CASSLDREHEKLFF,TGTGCCAGCAGCCTCGACAGGGAGCATGAAAAACTGTTTTTT
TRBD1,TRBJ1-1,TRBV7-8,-,CASSKYRGMNTEAFF,TGTGCCAGCAGCAAGTACAGGGGCATGAACACTGAAGCTTTCTTT
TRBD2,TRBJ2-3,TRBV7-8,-,CASRLSSGSSTDTQYF,TGTGCCAGCAGACTTTCTAGCGGGAGTAGCACAGATACGCAGTATTTT
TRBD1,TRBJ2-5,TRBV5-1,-,CASSPYPTGDQETQYF,TGCGCCAGCAGCCCCTACCCCACAGGGGACCAAGAGACCCAGTACTTC
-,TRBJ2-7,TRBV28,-,CASSFEGGTSWEQYF,TGTGCCAGCAGTTTCGAGGGGGGGACATCTTGGGAGCAGTACTTC
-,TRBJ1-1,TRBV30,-,CAWSWGSGEAFF,TGTGCCTGGAGCTGGGGCTCGGGTGAAGCTTTCTTT
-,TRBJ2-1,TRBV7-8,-,CASSSRQTYNEQFF,TGTGCCAGCAGCTCGAGACAGACTTACAATGAGCAGTTCTTC
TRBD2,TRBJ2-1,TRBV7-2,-,CASSLRGGLYNEQFF,TGTGCCAGCAGCTTACGGGGAGGGCTCTACAATGAGCAGTTCTTC
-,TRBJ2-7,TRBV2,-,CASSEMGALYDEQYF,TGTGCCAGCAGTGAAATGGGAGCCCTTTACGACGAGCAGTACTTC
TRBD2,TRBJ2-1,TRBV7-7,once,CASSAQYRAGGPWDEQFF,TGTGCTAGCAGCGCCCAGTATCGAGCGGGAGGGCCTTGGGATGAGCAGTTCTTC
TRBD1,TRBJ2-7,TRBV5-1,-,CASSLARSQGAIYEQYF,TGCGCCAGCAGCTTGGCCAGGAGTCAGGGGGCTATCTACGAGCAGTACTTC
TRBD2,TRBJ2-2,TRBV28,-,CASSLLGSGRANTGELFF,TGTGCCAGCAGTTTATTAGGAAGTGGGAGGGCCAACACCGGGGAGCTGTTTTTT
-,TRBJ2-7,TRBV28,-,CASRYVRGEQYF,TGTGCCAGCAGATACGTCCGCGGCGAGCAGTACTTC
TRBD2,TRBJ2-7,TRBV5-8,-,CASSGKLGTSGRVYEQYF,TGTGCCAGCAGCGGAAAACTCGGGACTAGCGGGAGGGTATACGAGCAGTACTTC
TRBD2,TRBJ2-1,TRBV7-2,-,CASSRLAGSYNEQFF,TGTGCCAGCAGCAGACTAGCGGGCAGCTACAATGAGCAGTTCTTC
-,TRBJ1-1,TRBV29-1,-,CSVMGGTEAFF,TGCAGCGTTATGGGAGGTACTGAAGCTTTCTTT
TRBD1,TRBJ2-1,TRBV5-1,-,CASSLGDRGWSEQFF,TGCGCCAGCAGCTTGGGGGACAGGGGGTGGAGTGAGCAGTTCTTC
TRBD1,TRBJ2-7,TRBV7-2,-,CASSGGTGEFYEQYF,TGTGCCAGCAGCGGTGGGACAGGAGAATTTTACGAGCAGTACTTC
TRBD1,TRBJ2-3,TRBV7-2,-,CASSLRTGVGADTQYF,TGTGCCAGCAGCTTAAGGACAGGGGTGGGGGCAGATACGCAGTATTTT
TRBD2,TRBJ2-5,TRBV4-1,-,CASSPGQGTSGFETQYF,TGCGCCAGCAGCCCGGGACAGGGGACTAGCGGGTTCGAGACCCAGTACTTC
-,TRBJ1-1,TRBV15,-,CATSRDPRDTEAFF,TGTGCCACCAGCAGAGATCCGAGGGACACTGAAGCTTTCTTT
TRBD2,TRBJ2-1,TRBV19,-,CASSPWTSGYNEQFF,TGTGCCAGTAGTCCCTGGACTAGCGGATACAATGAGCAGTTCTTC
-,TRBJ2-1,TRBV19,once,CASSHRQSSYNEQFF,TGTGCCAGTAGTCACCGACAGAGCTCCTACAATGAGCAGTTCTTC
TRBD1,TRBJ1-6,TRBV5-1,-,CASSPGQGANSPLHF,TGCGCCAGCAGCCCGGGACAGGGAGCTAATTCACCCCTCCACTTT
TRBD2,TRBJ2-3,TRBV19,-,CASSTATSGSPLGTQYF,TGTGCCAGTAGTACTGCTACTAGCGGGAGCCCTTTAGGTACGCAGTATTTT
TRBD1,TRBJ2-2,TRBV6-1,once,CASSALPGQGPGELFF,TGTGCCAGCAGTGCCTTACCGGGACAGGGTCCCGGGGAGCTGTTTTTT
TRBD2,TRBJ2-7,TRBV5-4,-,CASSQGLAGGPNYEQYF,TGTGCCAGCAGCCAGGGACTAGCGGGAGGGCCAAACTACGAGCAGTACTTC
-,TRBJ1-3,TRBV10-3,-,CATKTGNTIYF,TGTGCCACTAAGACTGGAAACACCATATATTTT
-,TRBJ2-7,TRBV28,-,CASSSSGERIHEQYF,TGTGCCAGCAGTTCCTCAGGGGAAAGGATCCACGAGCAGTACTTC
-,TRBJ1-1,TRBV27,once,CASRGGKNTEAFF,TGTGCCAGCCGCGGAGGGAAAAACACTGAAGCTTTCTTT
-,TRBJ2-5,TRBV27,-,CASSRWGREETQYF,TGTGCCAGCAGTCGGTGGGGGCGCGAAGAGACCCAGTACTTC
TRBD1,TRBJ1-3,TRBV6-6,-,CASSYSLGRGDTIYF,TGTGCCAGCAGTTACTCGTTGGGCAGGGGGGACACCATATATTTT
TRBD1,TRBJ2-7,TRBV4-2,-,CASSQESGTGSYEQYF,TGTGCCAGCAGCCAAGAGTCCGGGACAGGCTCCTACGAGCAGTACTTC
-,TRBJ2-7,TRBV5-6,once,CASSLDTYEQYF,TGTGCCAGCAGCTTGGACACCTACGAGCAGTACTTC
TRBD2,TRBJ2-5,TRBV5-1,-,CASSSSGGSVETQYF,TGCGCCAGCAGCTCCTCGGGGGGGAGTGTCGAGACCCAGTACTTC
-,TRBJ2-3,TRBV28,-,CASSLTAPDTQYF,TGTGCCAGCAGTTTGACAGCCCCAGATACGCAGTATTTT
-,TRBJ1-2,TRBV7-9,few,CASSPPQGGYTF,TGTGCCAGCAGCCCCCCCCAGGGCGGCTACACCTTC
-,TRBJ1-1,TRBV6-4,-,CASSVRGTTEAFF,TGTGCCAGCAGTGTACGGGGGACCACTGAAGCTTTCTTT
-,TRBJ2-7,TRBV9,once,CASSASHTSYEQYF,TGTGCCAGCAGCGCCTCCCACACCAGCTACGAGCAGTACTTC
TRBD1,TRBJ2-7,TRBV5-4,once,CASSIRTGTYEQYF,TGTGCCAGCAGCATACGGACAGGGACCTACGAGCAGTACTTC
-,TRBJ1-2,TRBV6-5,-,CASRGRGVGGYTF,TGTGCCAGCAGGGGGAGAGGAGTAGGTGGCTACACCTTC
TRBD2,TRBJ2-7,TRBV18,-,CASSRTSGSYEQYF,TGTGCCAGCTCACGGACTAGCGGGAGCTACGAGCAGTACTTC